This entry concerns a single T cell receptor beta chain. Its antigen is not known. CDR3 length equals 13 residues. V gave up 4 bases and J gave up 4 bases; unmatched junction bases: 2. Germline V lookup: CDR1 SGHRS, CDR2 YFSETQ. The entry originates in a study of cytomegalovirus exposure and HLA in healthy donors. Study as a whole: The 90 to 150 validation repertoires used the same platform as the approximately 670 first-cohort repertoires (as reported by a later analysis).

Study outcomes and limitations: Associated with cytomegalovirus, according to the listing, were 150 to 200 TCR beta chains.

TCRdb's copy holds only in-frame clones and misses some; the assay was immunoSEQ multiplex PCR. The sample holds about 360,000 clones, 80% to 90% seen once. J is TRBJ1-5 and V is TRBV5-1; TRBD1 aligns across 7 bases. The clonotype was recovered from a woman aged 18-35 years in good health and CMV-seronegative. Sequenced material: PBMCs. DNA for the CDR3: TGCGCCAGCAGCAAGGGACAGAATCAGCCCCAGCATTTT. Translated: CASSKGQNQPQHF.